Listed below are T cell receptor beta chains from one sample, sequenced in a study of blood T cell repertoires in COVID-19. Here immunoSEQ multiplex PCR was the method, and the copy in TCRdb shows in-frame clones only, minus some. The table has under 350,000 clones, over 85% seen once. The specimen sequenced was PBMCs or T cells enriched from blood (not recorded which). The source of these receptors is a man aged 55 to 70 who had recovered from COVID-19. Each CDR3 is given with its conserved first and last residue. Each record gives: clone size, D gene, V gene, J gene, CDR3 protein, CDR3 DNA. The D gene is left open where the match is weak. Size is omitted from some rows. Given values are once, few, many or a class for expanded clones.

clone_size: NA
d_call: NA
v_call: TRBV10-3
j_call: TRBJ2-7
cdr3_aa: CAISGQYEQYF
cdr3_nt: TGTGCCATCAGTGGGCAGTACGAGCAGTACTTC

clone_size: NA
d_call: TRBD1
v_call: TRBV7-3
j_call: TRBJ2-3
cdr3_aa: CASSLDRGADTQYF
cdr3_nt: TGTGCCAGCAGCCTGGACAGGGGGGCAGATACGCAGTATTTT

clone_size: NA
d_call: TRBD1
v_call: TRBV2
j_call: TRBJ1-2
cdr3_aa: CASPPHRDRVFDGYTF
cdr3_nt: TGTGCCAGCCCCCCTCACCGGGACAGGGTATTTGATGGCTACACCTTC

clone_size: NA
d_call: TRBD1
v_call: TRBV2
j_call: TRBJ1-4
cdr3_aa: CASYRGPGEKLFF
cdr3_nt: TGTGCCAGTTACAGGGGGCCTGGCGAAAAACTGTTTTTT

clone_size: NA
d_call: NA
v_call: TRBV11-2
j_call: TRBJ2-2
cdr3_aa: CASSLGWRAGAGELFF
cdr3_nt: TGTGCCAGCAGCTTGGGTTGGAGAGCCGGGGCCGGGGAGCTGTTTTTT

clone_size: NA
d_call: NA
v_call: TRBV11-2
j_call: TRBJ2-2
cdr3_aa: CASSLSSVSTGELFF
cdr3_nt: TGTGCCAGCAGCTTATCTTCTGTCTCCACCGGGGAGCTGTTTTTT

clone_size: NA
d_call: NA
v_call: TRBV30
j_call: TRBJ2-2
cdr3_aa: CAWSVWGLNTGELFF
cdr3_nt: TGTGCCTGGAGTGTCTGGGGGCTGAACACCGGGGAGCTGTTTTTT

clone_size: NA
d_call: TRBD1
v_call: TRBV5-8
j_call: TRBJ1-2
cdr3_aa: CASSLLGRGQGGYGYTF
cdr3_nt: TGTGCCAGCAGCTTGTTGGGGCGCGGACAGGGTGGATATGGCTACACCTTC

clone_size: NA
d_call: TRBD2
v_call: TRBV30
j_call: TRBJ2-1
cdr3_aa: CAWTSGTSAYNEQFF
cdr3_nt: TGTGCCTGGACTTCCGGGACTAGCGCATACAATGAGCAGTTCTTC

clone_size: NA
d_call: TRBD1
v_call: TRBV18
j_call: TRBJ1-3
cdr3_aa: CASSPEGTGTGNTIYF
cdr3_nt: TGTGCCAGCTCACCGGAAGGGACAGGGACTGGAAACACCATATATTTT

clone_size: NA
d_call: TRBD2
v_call: TRBV6-5
j_call: TRBJ2-5
cdr3_aa: CASRGLAGGLTTQYF
cdr3_nt: TGTGCCAGCAGAGGACTAGCGGGGGGATTGACGACCCAGTACTTC

clone_size: NA
d_call: NA
v_call: TRBV2
j_call: TRBJ1-3
cdr3_aa: CASSDGFSGNTIYF
cdr3_nt: TGTGCCAGCAGTGACGGGTTTTCTGGAAACACCATATATTTT

clone_size: NA
d_call: NA
v_call: TRBV11-2
j_call: TRBJ1-1
cdr3_aa: CASSLGGGNTEAFF
cdr3_nt: TGTGCCAGCAGCTTAGGGGGGGGCAACACTGAAGCTTTCTTT

clone_size: NA
d_call: NA
v_call: TRBV11-3
j_call: TRBJ2-7
cdr3_aa: CASSLRLAYEQYF
cdr3_nt: TGTGCCAGCAGCTTACGGCTAGCCTACGAGCAGTACTTC

clone_size: NA
d_call: NA
v_call: TRBV19
j_call: TRBJ1-1
cdr3_aa: CASSIGGQSHTEAFF
cdr3_nt: TGTGCCAGTAGTATAGGGGGACAATCGCACACTGAAGCTTTCTTT

clone_size: NA
d_call: TRBD1
v_call: TRBV7-9
j_call: TRBJ2-4
cdr3_aa: CASTRTGPENIQYF
cdr3_nt: TGTGCCAGCACCCGGACAGGACCCGAAAACATTCAGTACTTC

clone_size: NA
d_call: TRBD1
v_call: TRBV6-5
j_call: TRBJ2-5
cdr3_aa: CAIRTGGAETQYF
cdr3_nt: TGTGCCATTAGGACAGGAGGCGCGGAGACCCAGTACTTC

clone_size: NA
d_call: TRBD2
v_call: TRBV27
j_call: TRBJ2-3
cdr3_aa: CASSERTSGGIDTQYF
cdr3_nt: TGTGCCAGCAGTGAAAGGACTAGCGGGGGGATAGATACGCAGTATTTT

clone_size: NA
d_call: TRBD2
v_call: TRBV7-9
j_call: TRBJ2-1
cdr3_aa: CASSLILAAPNEQFF
cdr3_nt: TGTGCCAGCAGCTTAATCCTAGCGGCTCCCAATGAGCAGTTCTTC

clone_size: once
d_call: NA
v_call: TRBV4-1
j_call: TRBJ1-2
cdr3_aa: CASSQPKRQTYGYTF
cdr3_nt: TGCGCCAGCAGCCAACCAAAAAGACAGACCTATGGCTACACCTTC

clone_size: NA
d_call: TRBD1
v_call: TRBV24-1
j_call: TRBJ2-1
cdr3_aa: CATRGSAGTGGPWLAESMFF
cdr3_nt: TGTGCCACCAGAGGTTCCGCCGGGACAGGGGGTCCCTGGCTAGCGGAGAGCATGTTCTTC

clone_size: NA
d_call: TRBD1
v_call: TRBV25-1
j_call: TRBJ1-3
cdr3_aa: CASRVTGGSGNTIYF
cdr3_nt: TGTGCCAGCCGCGTGACAGGGGGCTCTGGAAACACCATATATTTT

clone_size: few
d_call: TRBD2
v_call: TRBV7-9
j_call: TRBJ2-7
cdr3_aa: CASSLLAGYEQYF
cdr3_nt: TGTGCCAGCAGCCTGCTAGCGGGCTACGAGCAGTACTTC

clone_size: NA
d_call: NA
v_call: TRBV18
j_call: TRBJ1-1
cdr3_aa: CASSPLPSPRAQGTEAFF
cdr3_nt: TGTGCCAGCTCACCCCTCCCCTCACCCCGGGCGCAGGGAACTGAAGCTTTCTTT

clone_size: NA
d_call: TRBD1
v_call: TRBV4-3
j_call: TRBJ2-1
cdr3_aa: CASSQGQGAYNEQFF
cdr3_nt: TGCGCCAGCAGCCAAGGACAGGGGGCCTACAATGAGCAGTTCTTC

clone_size: NA
d_call: TRBD2
v_call: TRBV5-4
j_call: TRBJ2-3
cdr3_aa: CASTRRLAGGADTQYF
cdr3_nt: TGTGCCAGCACTCGCCGACTAGCGGGGGGGGCAGATACGCAGTATTTT

clone_size: NA
d_call: NA
v_call: TRBV7-9
j_call: TRBJ2-3
cdr3_aa: CASSSGQWDTQYF
cdr3_nt: TGTGCCAGCAGCTCAGGCCAGTGGGATACGCAGTATTTT

clone_size: NA
d_call: TRBD2
v_call: TRBV3-1/TRBV3-2
j_call: TRBJ2-1
cdr3_aa: CASSQEAGGGFFSYNEQFF
cdr3_nt: TGTGCCAGCAGCCAAGAAGCCGGGGGGGGTTTTTTTTCCTACAATGAGCAGTTCTTC

clone_size: NA
d_call: NA
v_call: TRBV9
j_call: TRBJ1-6
cdr3_aa: CASSAQGDSPLHF
cdr3_nt: TGTGCCAGCAGCGCCCAAGGGGATTCACCCCTCCACTTT

clone_size: once
d_call: NA
v_call: TRBV18
j_call: TRBJ2-2
cdr3_aa: CASSPSPGVGTGELFF
cdr3_nt: TGTGCCAGCTCACCAAGCCCGGGAGTGGGCACCGGGGAGCTGTTTTTT

clone_size: NA
d_call: TRBD1
v_call: TRBV6-5
j_call: TRBJ1-6
cdr3_aa: CASSRKQGASSPLHF
cdr3_nt: TGTGCCAGCAGTCGAAAACAGGGGGCGAGTTCACCCCTCCACTTT

clone_size: NA
d_call: TRBD2
v_call: TRBV24-1
j_call: TRBJ2-3
cdr3_aa: CATSDLKEAGRRADTQYF
cdr3_nt: TGTGCCACCAGTGATTTGAAAGAAGCGGGACGGAGGGCAGATACGCAGTATTTT

clone_size: NA
d_call: NA
v_call: TRBV3-1/TRBV3-2
j_call: TRBJ1-6
cdr3_aa: CASSQDRGSPLHF
cdr3_nt: TGTGCCAGCAGCCAAGACAGGGGATCACCCCTCCACTTT

clone_size: NA
d_call: TRBD1
v_call: TRBV6-6
j_call: TRBJ1-2
cdr3_aa: CASSQSRQGREYGYTF
cdr3_nt: TGTGCCAGCAGTCAATCTAGACAGGGAAGAGAATATGGCTACACCTTC

clone_size: NA
d_call: NA
v_call: TRBV30
j_call: TRBJ2-3
cdr3_aa: CAWGAKTDTQYF
cdr3_nt: TGTGCCTGGGGGGCCAAAACCGATACGCAGTATTTT

clone_size: NA
d_call: NA
v_call: TRBV3-1/TRBV3-2
j_call: TRBJ1-2
cdr3_aa: CASSQVPGSGYGYTF
cdr3_nt: TGTGCCAGCAGCCAAGTTCCGGGGTCGGGCTATGGCTACACCTTC

clone_size: NA
d_call: TRBD2
v_call: TRBV7-8
j_call: TRBJ2-1
cdr3_aa: CASVTYAGGGRDNEQFF
cdr3_nt: TGTGCCAGCGTCACCTACGCGGGCGGGGGAAGAGACAATGAGCAGTTCTTC

clone_size: NA
d_call: NA
v_call: TRBV3-1/TRBV3-2
j_call: TRBJ1-1
cdr3_aa: CASSQGAARTEAFF
cdr3_nt: TGTGCCAGCAGCCAGGGGGCAGCAAGGACTGAAGCTTTCTTT

clone_size: NA
d_call: TRBD1
v_call: TRBV12-3/TRBV12-4
j_call: TRBJ1-1
cdr3_aa: CATGGGLNTEAFF
cdr3_nt: TGTGCCACAGGGGGCGGGTTAAACACTGAAGCTTTCTTT

clone_size: few
d_call: NA
v_call: TRBV10-3
j_call: TRBJ2-1
cdr3_aa: CATAKGGHEQFF
cdr3_nt: TGTGCCACCGCAAAGGGGGGGCATGAGCAGTTCTTC

clone_size: few
d_call: TRBD2
v_call: TRBV7-9
j_call: TRBJ2-1
cdr3_aa: CASSQTSGRYNEQFF
cdr3_nt: TGTGCCAGCAGTCAAACTAGCGGGCGATACAATGAGCAGTTCTTC

clone_size: NA
d_call: NA
v_call: TRBV19
j_call: TRBJ2-2
cdr3_aa: CASSGWGQYTGELFF
cdr3_nt: TGTGCCAGTAGCGGCTGGGGGCAGTACACCGGGGAGCTGTTTTTT

clone_size: NA
d_call: TRBD2
v_call: TRBV11-3
j_call: TRBJ2-5
cdr3_aa: CASSLTGLAGGGTQYF
cdr3_nt: TGTGCCAGCAGCCTCACCGGACTAGCGGGAGGAGGGACCCAGTACTTC

clone_size: NA
d_call: TRBD1
v_call: TRBV4-1
j_call: TRBJ1-6
cdr3_aa: CASSQGTGLQSPLHF
cdr3_nt: TGCGCCAGCAGCCAAGGGACAGGGCTACAATCACCCCTCCACTTT

clone_size: NA
d_call: NA
v_call: TRBV7-2
j_call: TRBJ2-2
cdr3_aa: CASSLGSGLNTGELFF
cdr3_nt: TGTGCCAGCAGCTTAGGTTCGGGTCTGAACACCGGGGAGCTGTTTTTT